Reported below is one TCR beta chain. V dropped 4 bases and J dropped 4 bases, with 14 bases sitting between them. This CDR3 spans 14 amino acids. CDR1 SGHDT and CDR2 YYEEEE come from the germline V gene. The sample belongs to a study of blood T cell repertoires in COVID-19. Followed longitudinally, the Seattle patients had been enrolled during active infection. Generated by immunoSEQ multiplex PCR, the TCRdb table keeps only in-frame clones and is missing some. This sample has 300,000 to 400,000 clones, with roughly 87% found just once. The specimen sequenced was peripheral blood. This sequence originates from a man aged 25-45 years with COVID-19, enrolled during active disease. The rearrangement links TRBV5-6 to TRBJ2-5; possible D gene TRBD2, 5 bases. The DNA for the CDR3 is TGTGCCAGCAGCCCGGGGTTCCGGGGAGAGACCCAGTACTTC. Its protein is CASSPGFRGETQYF.